These 27 T cell receptor beta chains share one sample of origin, sequenced in a study of CD8 T cells in ankylosing spondylitis. MiXCR was run by TCRdb on the 5' RACE reads, yielding one entry per CDR3 protein. The sample shows about 360,000 distinct CDR3 sequences, 20% to 25% of them seen only once. The sequenced sample consisted of blood, either unsorted or a sorted T cell fraction (not recorded which). These receptors originate from a male donor with ankylosing spondylitis or in good health (not recorded which).

This clonotype came up a few times. The rearrangement joins TRBV30 to TRBJ2-7; D remains ambiguous. The germline gives CDR1 GTSNPN, CDR2 SVGIG (reference sequence). The CDR3 totals 14 residues. The V gene lost 2 bases and the J gene lost 0 bases, with 11 bases spanning the gap. The CDR3 DNA sequence: TGTGCCTGGAGTCCCCGACCGAGCTCCTACGAGCAGTACTTC. Amino acids: CAWSPRPSSYEQYF.

The sample holds a few counts of this clonotype. No DNA is shown, since the ends of the CDR3 on it are uncertain; the CDR3 is the one TCRdb lists. The J gene is TRBJ2-7, the V gene TRBV4-1; TRBD1, as called in the table, went unchecked against the DNA. The germline gives CDR1 MGHRA, CDR2 YSYEKL. The CDR3 numbers 13 amino acids, ends counted. The CDR3: CASSQVVGRGINF.

The chain has TRBV11-2 and TRBJ2-7, with D perhaps matching TRBD1 (6 bases). Trimming left V 1 base short and J 7 bases short, with 14 bases between. The CDR3 loop spans 14 amino acids. Germline V gene sequence: CDR1 SGHAT, CDR2 FQNNGV. CDR3 region: CASSLVSGAWEQYF. CDR3 nucleotides: TGTGCCAGCAGCTTAGTTTCAGGGGCATGGGAGCAGTACTTC.

The chain employs TRBV12-3 or TRBV12-4 and TRBJ2-7; D is perhaps TRBD2 (6 bases). Trimming took 2 bases from V and 6 from J, leaving 8 bases between them. The CDR3 length is 12 residues. DNA of the CDR3: TGTGCCAGCAGTTTAATGGGGGGCGAGCAGTACTTC. It yields the protein CASSLMGGEQYF.

This clonotype occurred a few times. This rearrangement joins TRBV11-2 to TRBJ1-2; 7 bases are a match to TRBD1. J lost 7 bases, V lost 4 bases, and 9 bases had no gene match. CDR1 and CDR2 (germline): SGHAT, FQNNGV. The CDR3 runs to 14 residues. CDR3 in amino acids: CASSSPTGYGGYTF. Here the CDR3 DNA reads TGTGCCAGCAGCTCACCGACAGGGTACGGTGGCTACACCTTC.

The chain employs TRBV27 and TRBJ2-1; 10 positions agree with TRBD1. CDR1 and CDR2 (germline): MNHEY, SMNVEV (reference sequence). The V and J ends lost 4 bases and 0 bases, in that order; junction bases with no gene match: 6. There are 17 residues in the CDR3. CDR3 loop: CASSSGTGAHSYNEQFF. CDR3 bases: TGTGCCAGCAGTTCGGGGACAGGGGCCCACTCCTACAATGAGCAGTTCTTC.

This chain connects TRBV12-3 or TRBV12-4 to TRBJ2-1; either TRBD1 or TRBD2 may supply D (6 bases each). V shed 10 bases and J shed 0 bases, with 10 bases lying between them. The CDR3 spans 13 residues. CDR3 region: CATKGGSYNEQFF. The CDR3 DNA reads TGTGCCACCAAGGGGGGCTCCTACAATGAGCAGTTCTTC.

This clonotype was found a few times. The J gene is TRBJ1-1, the V gene TRBV27; possible D gene TRBD1, 5 bases. Between the trimmed V and J ends, which lost 6 bases and 2 bases, there was a span of 10 bases. Per the germline V gene, CDR1 is MNHEY and CDR2 is SMNVEV (reference sequence). This CDR3 region has 13 residues. The CDR3 DNA reads TGTGCCAGCAGGATGACAGACAACACTGAAGCTTTCTTT. Protein product: CASRMTDNTEAFF.

V usage is TRBV29-1 and J usage is TRBJ1-2; D is possibly TRBD1 (5 bases). Trimming removed 3 bases at V and 0 bases at J, with 11 bases between. Germline CDR1 is SQVTM and CDR2 is ANQGSEA. This CDR3 is 14 amino acids long. In DNA, the CDR3 is TGCAGCGTTGATGGGCAGGGATCTAACTATGGCTACACCTTC. It codes for CSVDGQGSNYGYTF. The complete variable domain, with remaining parts taken from reference TRBV29-1 and TRBJ1-2, reads SAVISQKPSRDICQRGTSLTIQCQVDSQVTMMFWYRQQPGQSLTLIATANQGSEATYESGFVIDKFPISRPNLTFSTLTVSNMSPEDSSIYLCSVDGQGSNYGYTFGSGTRLTVV.

J is TRBJ2-7 and V is TRBV24-1; D is perhaps TRBD1 (5 bases). The ends were cut back, 5 bases at V and 7 bases at J, with 17 bases in the middle. The CDR3 has 14 amino acids. Germline CDR1 reads KGHDR; CDR2 reads SFDVKD. CDR3 loop: CATSAATGVQEQYF. DNA of the CDR3: TGTGCCACCAGTGCCGCAACAGGTGTCCAGGAGCAGTACTTC.

This clonotype showed up just a few times. The chain carries TRBV6-5 and TRBJ2-1; D remains ambiguous. The germline V and J ends were trimmed by 0 bases and 0 bases, with 9 bases remaining between them. The CDR3 totals 16 residues. CDR1 is MNHEY and CDR2 is SVGAGI in the germline V gene. CDR3 coding DNA: TGTGCCAGCAGTTACTCGAAAGAGAGCTCCTACAATGAGCAGTTCTTC. Protein: CASSYSKESSYNEQFF.

This clonotype was counted a few times. The rearrangement links TRBV20-1 to TRBJ2-1; 8 bases fit TRBD2. Looked up from germline, CDR1 is DFQATT and CDR2 is SNEGSKA (reference sequence). The CDR3 consists of 15 residues. The junction had 10 bases not matched to a gene; V was cut back by 6 bases and J by 3 bases. The CDR3, as DNA: TGCAGTGCCACGACCCGGCGGGGGGTCTACAATGAGCAGTTCTTC. Its translation is CSATTRRGVYNEQFF.

This chain links TRBV24-1 with TRBJ1-1; D is perhaps TRBD1 (5 bases). Trimming pared 0 bases from V and 5 bases from J, leaving 6 bases between. The CDR3 contains 13 residues. Germline V gene sequence: CDR1 KGHDR, CDR2 SFDVKD. CDR3 residues: CATSDLGGTEAFF. As DNA, the CDR3 is TGTGCCACCAGTGATTTGGGGGGGACTGAAGCTTTCTTT.

This clonotype has a handful of counts. The chain has TRBV3-1 and TRBJ2-7; TRBD1 might be the D (6 bases). This CDR3 region has 15 residues. Trimming left V 0 bases short and J 4 bases short, with 13 bases between. Germline V gene sequence: CDR1 LGHDT, CDR2 YNNKEL (reference sequence). The DNA for the CDR3 is TGTGCCAGCAGCCAAGATCTTCCAGGGGCGTACGAGCAGTACTTC. This translates into CASSQDLPGAYEQYF.

V usage is TRBV15 and J usage is TRBJ1-6; 9 bases map to TRBD1. The CDR3 length is 14 residues. Trimming removed 5 bases from V and 8 bases from J; junction bases left unmatched: 4. Germline V gene sequence: CDR1 LNHNV, CDR2 YYDKDF (reference sequence). The CDR3 coding sequence is TGTGCCACCAGCCCGGACAGGGGTTATTCACCCCTCCACTTT. This codes for CATSPDRGYSPLHF.

The CDR3 region is CASSYGGDRIYGYTF. CDR3 DNA: TGTGCCAGCAGTTATGGTGGGGACAGAATCTATGGCTACACCTTC. The chain links TRBV6-5 to TRBJ1-2; 7 positions agree with TRBD1. The CDR3 runs to 15 residues. Germline values: CDR1 MNHEY, CDR2 SVGAGI. Losses at the gene ends were 3 bases for V and 4 bases for J; bases not matched to a gene: 8.

The chain recombines TRBV12-5 with TRBJ2-3; tentatively, D is TRBD2 (6 bases). Germline CDR1 is LGHNT and CDR2 is FRNRAP. The CDR3 covers 16 residues. Trimming stripped 2 bases from V and 6 bases from J, with 18 bases between. CDR3 sequence (DNA): TGTGCTAGTGGTTTGTGGCTAGCGAACGGAGGGGATACGCAGTATTTT. Protein: CASGLWLANGGDTQYF.

The sample holds a few counts of this clonotype. The gene calls are TRBV12-3 or TRBV12-4 and TRBJ2-7; 11 nucleotides agree with TRBD1. The ends lost 4 bases at V and 3 bases at J; junction bases unmatched: 2. The CDR3 spans 14 residues. The CDR3: CASSWGQGVYEQYF. The DNA of the CDR3 is TGTGCCAGCAGTTGGGGACAGGGGGTCTACGAGCAGTACTTC.

V usage is TRBV7-9 and J usage is TRBJ2-3; 7 nucleotides align to TRBD2. After removal of 5 bases from V and 1 base from J, the junction contained 9 bases not matched to a gene. CDR1 and CDR2 from the germline V gene are SEHNR and FQNEAQ (reference sequence). The CDR3 consists of 16 residues. CDR3 DNA: TGTGCCAGCAGCCCACTCGTGGGGGGGGGCACAGATACGCAGTATTTT. Encoded protein: CASSPLVGGGTDTQYF.

On this clonotype itself: One end of the junction fails to match germline, which may point to a read error. The genes are TRBV6-1 and TRBJ2-5; D call uncertain. CDR1 and CDR2 from the germline V gene are MNHNS and SASEGT. The CDR3 consists of 16 residues. The CDR3: CASCEALSGLQETQYF. CDR3 sequence (DNA): TGTGCCAGCTGTGAAGCGCTCTCCGGGCTGCAAGAGACCCAGTACTTC.

There are a few counts of this clonotype. The chain has TRBV6-1 and TRBJ2-1, with 9 nucleotides matching TRBD2. Germline lookup yields CDR1 MNHNS and CDR2 SASEGT. The CDR3 has 16 residues. With 1 base clipped from V and 9 bases from J, the junction kept 10 bases outside the gene matches. The CDR3 DNA sequence: TGTGCCAGCAGTGAAGTTGGCGGGGGGGCCGGCGGTGAGCAGTTCTTC. Translating it yields CASSEVGGGAGGEQFF.

The rearrangement links TRBV12-3 or TRBV12-4 to TRBJ2-7, with D unresolved. The CDR3 spans 13 residues. The V end was cut by 5 bases, the J end by 4 bases, with 12 bases between. CDR3 sequence: CASSALPLYEQYF. CDR3 nucleotide sequence: TGTGCCAGCAGTGCCCTCCCCCTGTACGAGCAGTACTTC.

CDR3 loop: CSARGLRTRVWEQYF. CDR3 nucleotide sequence: TGCAGTGCTAGGGGACTCCGGACGCGGGTATGGGAGCAGTACTTC. The chain has TRBV20-1 and TRBJ2-7, with D possibly TRBD2 on 6 matching bases. Germline V CDR1 and CDR2: DFQATT, SNEGSKA (reference sequence). The V end was cut by 3 bases, the J end by 7 bases, with 22 bases between. This CDR3 is built from 15 residues.

This chain links TRBV28 with TRBJ2-7; D uncertain. V was pared by 8 bases and J by 5 bases, with 13 bases between. There are 12 residues in the CDR3. Germline V gene sequence: CDR1 MDHEN, CDR2 SYDVKM. CDR3 bases: TGTGCCAGCTGTCACAGCATCCACGAGCAGTACTTC. Translation: CASCHSIHEQYF.

The J gene is TRBJ2-1, the V gene TRBV9; no clear D gene. Germline CDR1 SGDLS, CDR2 YYNGEE. The CDR3 length is 14 residues. V lost 4 bases and J 0 bases, leaving 8 bases between the germline ends. This CDR3 reads CASSPHGSYNEQFF. CDR3 nucleotide sequence: TGTGCCAGCAGCCCGCACGGCTCCTACAATGAGCAGTTCTTC. Full variable domain (rest looked up from reference TRBV9 and TRBJ2-1): DSGVTQTPKHLITATGQRVTLRCSPRSGDLSVYWYQQSLDQGLQFLIQYYNGEERAKGNILERFSAQQFPDLHSELNLSSLELGDSALYFCASSPHGSYNEQFFGPGTRLTVL.

This clonotype was seen only a few times. J is TRBJ2-7 and V is TRBV30, with D maybe TRBD1 (5 bases). V was pared by 5 bases and J by 4 bases, with 12 bases between. CDR1 and CDR2 (germline): GTSNPN, SVGIG (reference sequence). The CDR3 totals 12 residues. The CDR3 region has the DNA TGTGCCTGGGACAGTGAGGAATACGAGCAGTACTTC. Amino acid sequence: CAWDSEEYEQYF.

This clonotype came up a few times. The chain combines TRBV7-9 with TRBJ2-4; D call uncertain. The V and J ends lost 5 bases and 0 bases respectively, with 8 bases between them. CDR3 length: 14 amino acids. Germline CDR1 reads SEHNR; CDR2 reads FQNEAQ (reference sequence). The DNA for the CDR3 is TGTGCCAGCAGCCCCGAGGAAGCCAAAAACATTCAGTACTTC. Its protein is CASSPEEAKNIQYF.